This T cell receptor (beta chain) is drawn from a study of beta chain features in type 1 diabetes. Study in general: Patient and healthy donor groups were alike in age, gender and cell yields. In all, more than 90,000,000 sorted cells from all samples were analyzed. Study results and caveats: Across all four CD4+ subsets, people with type 1 diabetes showed modestly shorter TCRB CDR3s. More deletions and fewer insertions at VDJ junctions were found in patients with type 1 diabetes.

In the case of this clone: Its antigen is not identified.

Reverse transcribing all isolated RNA meant expressed TCRB transcripts were sequenced. The repertoire was sequenced with immunoSEQ multiplex PCR; TCRdb's copy has only in-frame clones and lacks some. Among around 360,000 clones, around 13% were seen once, and the ten largest hold about 0.01%. The sequence was collected from a woman aged 18-29 years with type 1 diabetes. The sequenced material came from naive CD4+ T cells from blood.

Written as DNA, the CDR3 is TGTGCCAGCAGCTGGGCAGGGGGACAGCCCCAGCATTTT. Protein product: CASSWAGGQPQHF. The rearrangement joins TRBV5-6 to TRBJ1-5; 7 bases line up with TRBD1. The germline V gene has CDR1 SGHDT and CDR2 YYEEEE. The CDR3 covers 13 residues. V gave up 3 bases and J gave up 7 bases; unmatched junction bases: 4.